Listed below are T cell receptor beta chains from one sample, sequenced in a study of cytomegalovirus exposure and HLA in healthy donors. TCRdb's copy holds only in-frame clones and misses some; the assay was immunoSEQ multiplex PCR. The table has about 210,000 clones, 75% to 80% seen once. Sample: PBMCs. These receptors originate from a male donor in good health and CMV-seronegative. Each CDR3 is given with its conserved first and last residue. Each record gives: clone size, J gene, V gene, D gene, CDR3 protein, CDR3 DNA. The D gene is left open where the match is weak. Clone size appears in some rows only: once, few, many, or a class for an expanded clone.

>NA|TRBJ1-2|TRBV18|NA
CASSSGLYGYTF
TGTGCCAGCTCATCGGGACTCTATGGCTACACCTTC
>NA|TRBJ1-5|TRBV28|NA
CASSLGRGGDQPQHF
TGTGCCAGCAGTCTCGGAAGGGGGGGCGATCAGCCCCAGCATTTT
>few|TRBJ1-1|TRBV5-4|NA
CASSLGARETEAFF
TGTGCCAGCAGCTTGGGGGCCCGAGAAACTGAAGCTTTCTTT
>NA|TRBJ1-5|TRBV29-1|NA
CSVEQGRNQPQHF
TGCAGCGTTGAACAGGGGCGGAATCAGCCCCAGCATTTT
>once|TRBJ1-1|TRBV7-2|NA
CASSLPGNTEAFF
TGTGCCAGCAGCTTACCAGGGAACACTGAAGCTTTCTTT
>NA|TRBJ1-2|TRBV9|TRBD1
CASSVEGTGGRYGYTF
TGTGCCAGCAGCGTAGAGGGAACAGGGGGCCGTTATGGCTACACCTTC
>NA|TRBJ2-2|TRBV9|TRBD2
CASSVVSSGGPNTGELFF
TGTGCCAGCAGCGTAGTTAGTAGCGGGGGCCCGAACACCGGGGAGCTGTTTTTT
>NA|TRBJ1-5|TRBV6-5|NA
CASSYLTGHQPQHF
TGTGCCAGCAGTTATTTAACAGGCCATCAGCCCCAGCATTTT
>few|TRBJ2-3|TRBV5-1|TRBD2
CASSTSDPTDTQYF
TGCGCCAGCAGTACTAGCGACCCCACAGATACGCAGTATTTT
>NA|TRBJ1-5|TRBV21-1|NA
CASSKPGLRDRARNQPQHF
TGTGCCAGCAGCAAGCCGGGACTCCGAGATCGAGCTCGCAATCAGCCCCAGCATTTT
>few|TRBJ2-7|TRBV14|NA
CASSQDAARGEQYF
TGTGCCAGCAGCCAGGATGCCGCTAGGGGCGAGCAGTACTTC
>NA|TRBJ1-1|TRBV21-1|NA
CASSPKGQGNFNTEAFF
TGTGCCAGCAGCCCAAAGGGGCAGGGTAATTTCAACACTGAAGCTTTCTTT
>NA|TRBJ2-1|TRBV19|TRBD2
CASIAVAGGGEQFF
TGTGCCAGTATTGCGGTAGCGGGAGGGGGTGAGCAGTTCTTC
>NA|TRBJ2-7|TRBV5-1|TRBD1
CASSLQQGVYEQYF
TGCGCCAGCAGCTTGCAACAGGGGGTCTACGAGCAGTACTTC
>NA|TRBJ2-3|TRBV6-1|NA
CASSELVGSSTDTQYF
TGTGCCAGCAGTGAATTGGTCGGGTCTAGCACAGATACGCAGTATTTT
>NA|TRBJ2-1|TRBV7-8|NA
CASSLSSYNEQFF
TGTGCCAGCAGCTTATCATCCTACAATGAGCAGTTCTTC
>NA|TRBJ2-3|TRBV7-2|NA
CASSLDQGDTQYF
TGTGCCAGCAGCTTGGATCAGGGTGATACGCAGTATTTT
>few|TRBJ2-3|TRBV27|NA
CASSLGASTDTQYF
TGTGCCAGCAGTTTAGGGGCTAGCACAGATACGCAGTATTTT
>NA|TRBJ1-2|TRBV6-4|NA
CASSDSTNYGYTF
TGTGCCAGCAGTGACTCGACAAACTATGGCTACACCTTC
>NA|TRBJ1-3|TRBV5-4|NA
CASSRGVDSGNTIYF
TGTGCCAGCAGCCGGGGGGTAGATTCTGGAAACACCATATATTTT
>NA|TRBJ2-4|TRBV5-3|TRBD2
CARSYPPPSGRVEGIQYF
TGTGCCAGAAGCTACCCCCCGCCTAGCGGGAGGGTGGAGGGCATTCAGTACTTC
>NA|TRBJ2-7|TRBV7-6|TRBD1
CASSLATGDSYEQYF
TGTGCCAGCAGCTTAGCCACAGGGGACTCCTACGAGCAGTACTTC
>NA|TRBJ1-2|TRBV7-9|TRBD1
CASSPSDRVLGYGYTF
TGTGCCAGCAGCCCGAGCGACAGGGTACTTGGCTATGGCTACACCTTC
>few|TRBJ1-2|TRBV7-2|NA
CASSLNREGYTF
TGTGCCAGCAGCCTCAACAGGGAAGGCTACACCTTC
>NA|TRBJ2-2|TRBV27|TRBD1
CASRATGDTGPGELFF
TGTGCCAGCAGGGCCACAGGGGACACGGGGCCCGGGGAGCTGTTTTTT
>NA|TRBJ2-1|TRBV11-2|NA
CASSSLDQTDNEQFF
TGTGCCAGCAGCTCGCTCGACCAAACAGACAATGAGCAGTTCTTC
>NA|TRBJ2-7|TRBV11-2|TRBD1
CASSLAVQGAGEQYF
TGTGCCAGCAGCTTAGCGGTTCAGGGGGCTGGAGAGCAGTACTTC
>NA|TRBJ2-7|TRBV2|NA
CASSSRETSYEQYF
TGTGCCAGCAGCAGCCGGGAGACGTCCTACGAGCAGTACTTC
>NA|TRBJ1-3|TRBV5-4|NA
CASSFPPGNTIYF
TGTGCCAGCAGCTTCCCCCCTGGCAACACCATATATTTT
>once|TRBJ2-3|TRBV5-6|NA
CASSLALSPADTQYF
TGTGCCAGCAGCCTCGCCCTGAGTCCCGCAGATACGCAGTATTTT
>once|TRBJ2-7|TRBV13|NA
CASSLGISYEQYF
TGTGCCAGCAGCCTGGGCATCTCCTACGAGCAGTACTTC
>NA|TRBJ2-5|TRBV11-2|NA
CASSFGERQETQYF
TGTGCCAGCAGCTTCGGTGAACGTCAAGAGACCCAGTACTTC